The 5 T cell receptor beta chains in this list originate from one sample, sequenced in a study of early T cells in non-severe SARS-CoV-2 infection. TCRdb fed the 5' RACE reads into MiXCR, producing one record per CDR3 protein. The sample lists 20,000 to 30,000 distinct CDR3 sequences, 5.5% seen once, with 2% to 3% in the top ten. The source material was whole blood. These receptors all stem from an adult who was a healthcare worker with PCR-confirmed SARS-CoV-2 infection or an uninfected control (not recorded which).

Concerning this clonotype: This may be a read error, as it is one base from a much larger clone. The rearrangement uses TRBV13 and TRBJ1-1; D uncertain. This CDR3 is built from 13 residues. Germline V gene sequence: CDR1 PRHDT, CDR2 FYEKMQ (reference sequence). The ends were cut back, 5 bases at V and 4 bases at J, with 11 bases in the middle. The CDR3 region is CASSRRPSTEAFF. The CDR3 DNA follows: TGTGCCAGCAGCCGGCGGCCAAGCACTGAAGCTTTCTTT. Filled out from reference TRBV13 and TRBJ1-1, the complete variable domain reads AAGVIQSPRHLIKEKRETATLKCYPIPRHDTVYWYQQGPGQDPQFLISFYEKMQSDKGSIPDRFSAQQFSDYHSELNMSSLELGDSALYFCASSRRPSTEAFFGQGTRLTVV.

This clonotype turned up a few times. The V gene is TRBV2, the J gene TRBJ2-2, with unresolved D. The germline V gene has CDR1 SNHLY and CDR2 FYNNEI. CDR3 length equals 14 residues. Trimming left V 8 bases short and J 2 bases short, with 12 bases between. CDR3 coding DNA: TGTGCCAGCTTCCCCCGCACAAACACCGGGGAGCTGTTTTTT. Its translation is CASFPRTNTGELFF.

At least ten counts were recorded for this clonotype. This sequence joins TRBV10-2 and TRBJ1-1, with 9 bases lining up with TRBD1. Germline CDR1 is WSHSY and CDR2 is SAAADI. CDR3 length equals 14 residues. Germline trimming cut 8 bases from V and 1 base from J; bases unmatched to any gene: 5. CDR3: CASRLQGANTEAFF. The CDR3 DNA is TGCGCCAGCCGATTACAGGGGGCGAACACTGAAGCTTTCTTT.

This chain uses TRBV28 with TRBJ2-7; 10 positions match TRBD2. CDR1 is MDHEN and CDR2 is SYDVKM in the germline V gene. J gave up 5 bases and V 8 bases, and 6 bases lay outside the gene matches. The CDR3 is made up of 13 amino acids. The CDR3, as DNA: TGTGCCAGCTCCAGCGGGGGGGAAGACGAGCAGTACTTC. Translated, it gives CASSSGGEDEQYF.

V is TRBV28 and J is TRBJ2-1; 9 bases line up with TRBD1. Trimming took 6 bases from V and 4 from J; bases not matched to a gene: 13. This CDR3 is built from 17 residues. CDR1 and CDR2 from the germline V gene are MDHEN and SYDVKM. This CDR3 is CASRPRAGTGLYNEQFF. CDR3 DNA sequence: TGTGCCAGCAGGCCTCGAGCCGGGACAGGGTTATACAATGAGCAGTTCTTC.